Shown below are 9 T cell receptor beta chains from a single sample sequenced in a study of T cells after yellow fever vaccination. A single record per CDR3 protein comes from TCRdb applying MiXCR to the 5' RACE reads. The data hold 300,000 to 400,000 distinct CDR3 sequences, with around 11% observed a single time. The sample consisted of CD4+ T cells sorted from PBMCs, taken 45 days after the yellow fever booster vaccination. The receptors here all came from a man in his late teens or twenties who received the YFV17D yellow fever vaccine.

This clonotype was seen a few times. In nucleotides, the CDR3 is TGTGCCATCCCGGGAGAAGGGTCGGTTGGCTACACCTTC. It translates to CAIPGEGSVGYTF. The J gene is TRBJ1-2, the V gene TRBV10-3, with no clear D. The CDR3 extends over 13 amino acids. The ends were cut back, 8 bases at V and 7 bases at J, with 17 bases in the middle. The V gene's germline CDR1 is ENHRY and CDR2 SYGVKD.

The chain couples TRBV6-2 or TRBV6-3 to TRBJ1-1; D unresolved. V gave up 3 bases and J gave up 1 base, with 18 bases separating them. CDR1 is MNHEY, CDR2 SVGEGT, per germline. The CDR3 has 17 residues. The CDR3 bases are TGTGCCAGCAGTTATGGGAGGTCAGAACAACGGAACACTGAAGCTTTCTTT. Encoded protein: CASSYGRSEQRNTEAFF.

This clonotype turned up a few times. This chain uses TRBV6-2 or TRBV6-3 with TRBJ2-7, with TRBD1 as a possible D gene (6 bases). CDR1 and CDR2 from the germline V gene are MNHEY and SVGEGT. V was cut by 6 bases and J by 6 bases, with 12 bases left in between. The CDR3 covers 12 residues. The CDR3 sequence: CASSPPGVEQYV. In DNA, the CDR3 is TGTGCCAGCAGCCCCCCAGGGGTCGAGCAGTACGTC.

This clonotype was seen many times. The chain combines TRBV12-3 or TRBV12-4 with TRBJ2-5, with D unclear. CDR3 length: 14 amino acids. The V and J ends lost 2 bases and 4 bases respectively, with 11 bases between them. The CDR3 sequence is CASSLSYRSETQYF. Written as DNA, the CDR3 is TGTGCCAGCAGTTTAAGCTATAGATCAGAGACCCAGTACTTC.

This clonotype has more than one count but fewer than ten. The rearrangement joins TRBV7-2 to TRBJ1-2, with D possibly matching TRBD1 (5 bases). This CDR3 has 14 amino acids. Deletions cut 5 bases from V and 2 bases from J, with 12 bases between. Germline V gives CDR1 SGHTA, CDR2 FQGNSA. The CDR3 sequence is CASSLDSRNYGYTF. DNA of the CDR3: TGTGCCAGCAGCCTTGACAGCCGCAACTATGGCTACACCTTC.

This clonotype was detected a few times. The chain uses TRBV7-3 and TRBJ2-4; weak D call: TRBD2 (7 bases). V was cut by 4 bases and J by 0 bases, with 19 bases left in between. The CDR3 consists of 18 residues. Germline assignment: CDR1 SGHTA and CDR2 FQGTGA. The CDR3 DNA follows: TGTGCCAGCAGCTCCTCGCCTCGGGGGGCAGTAGCCAAAAACATTCAGTACTTC. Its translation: CASSSSPRGAVAKNIQYF.

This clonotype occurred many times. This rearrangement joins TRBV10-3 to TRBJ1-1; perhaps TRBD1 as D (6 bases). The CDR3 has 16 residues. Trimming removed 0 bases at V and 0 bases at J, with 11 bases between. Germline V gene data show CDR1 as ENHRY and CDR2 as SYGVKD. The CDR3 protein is CAISESRTAMNTEAFF. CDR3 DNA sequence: TGTGCCATCAGTGAGTCCAGGACAGCGATGAACACTGAAGCTTTCTTT.

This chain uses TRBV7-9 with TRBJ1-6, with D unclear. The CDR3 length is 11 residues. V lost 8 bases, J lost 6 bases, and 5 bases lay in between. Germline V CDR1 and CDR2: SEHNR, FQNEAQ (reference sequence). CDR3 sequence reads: CASHGNSPLHF. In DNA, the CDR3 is TGTGCCAGCCACGGTAATTCACCCCTCCACTTT.

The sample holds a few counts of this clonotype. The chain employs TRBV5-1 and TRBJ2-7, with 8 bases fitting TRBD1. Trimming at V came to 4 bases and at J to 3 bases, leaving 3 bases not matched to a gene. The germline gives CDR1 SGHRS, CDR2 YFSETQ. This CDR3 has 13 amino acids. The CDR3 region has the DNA TGCGCCAGCAGCCACGGGACAGGCTACGAGCAGTACGTC. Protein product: CASSHGTGYEQYV.